Following are 13 T cell receptor beta chains from one sample sequenced in a study of shared clonotypes between healthy human individuals. Profiled with immunoSEQ multiplex PCR; TCRdb holds only in-frame clones, not every one. The table shows roughly 400,000 clones, with approximately 96% occurring only once. Sequencing used memory CD8+ T cells sorted from blood. Subset meaning: CD45RO+ cells pooled with CCR7-negative TemRA cells. The receptor source for this set is a man aged 25-40 years in good health.

The J gene is TRBJ2-5, the V gene TRBV30; perhaps TRBD2 as D (5 bases). CDR1 and CDR2 from the germline V gene are GTSNPN and SVGIG (reference sequence). The CDR3 length is 12 residues. Trimming pared 3 bases from V and 7 bases from J, leaving 12 bases between. CDR3: CAWSEEEGTQYF. As DNA, the CDR3 is TGTGCCTGGAGCGAGGAAGAGGGGACCCAGTACTTC.

The CDR3 DNA follows: TGTGCCAGCAGTTTGCTAGAACCAGATACGCAGTATTTT. Translation gives CASSLLEPDTQYF. The genes are TRBV27 and TRBJ2-3; D gene uncertain. The CDR3 is made up of 13 amino acids. Germline V gene lookup returns CDR1 MNHEY and CDR2 SMNVEV (reference sequence). V lost 3 bases and J lost 4, with 8 bases in between.

The CDR3 nucleotides read TGCGCCAGCAGCTTGGGGACAGGGGAGGGCTACGAGCAGTACTTC. Its protein product is CASSLGTGEGYEQYF. This chain uses TRBV5-1 with TRBJ2-7; 9 bases map to TRBD1. Germline V CDR1 and CDR2: SGHRS, YFSETQ. V lost 0 bases and J lost 3; bases outside the gene matches: 4. There are 15 residues in the CDR3.

The CDR3 sequence is CSASVGLGYTF. In DNA, the CDR3 is TGCAGTGCTAGTGTAGGTCTGGGCTACACCTTC. The genes are TRBV20-1 and TRBJ1-2; D gene unclear. V was shortened by 3 bases and J by 8 bases, with 10 bases between the two germline ends. CDR3 length: 11 residues. CDR1 and CDR2 (germline): DFQATT, SNEGSKA (reference sequence).

The V gene is TRBV28, the J gene TRBJ2-7, with TRBD2 matching 10 bases. After removal of 3 bases from V and 0 bases from J, the junction contained 11 bases not matched to a gene. CDR1 MDHEN and CDR2 SYDVKM come from the germline V gene. The CDR3 runs to 18 residues. The chain's CDR3 is CASSFALQLAGSSYEQYF. Here the CDR3 DNA reads TGTGCCAGCAGTTTCGCACTCCAACTAGCGGGAAGCTCCTACGAGCAGTACTTC. Together with reference TRBV28 and TRBJ2-7, the CDR3 gives the full variable domain: DVKVTQSSRYLVKRTGEKVFLECVQDMDHENMFWYRQDPGLGLRLIYFSYDVKMKEKGDIPEGYSVSREKKERFSLILESASTNQTSMYLCASSFALQLAGSSYEQYFGPGTRLTVT.

V is TRBV29-1 and J is TRBJ2-7; D is possibly TRBD1 (6 bases). Trimming pared 3 bases from V and 5 bases from J, leaving 11 bases between. The germline V gene encodes CDR1 SQVTM and CDR2 ANQGSEA. The CDR3 totals 12 residues. In DNA, the CDR3 is TGCAGCGTTGATACGGGGACAAACGAGCAGTACTTC. Protein product: CSVDTGTNEQYF.

The chain combines TRBV28 with TRBJ2-3, with a tentative D call TRBD2 (5 bases). The CDR3 is 15 amino acids. Trimming removed 0 bases from V and 1 base from J, with 8 bases in between. Germline loops: CDR1 MDHEN, CDR2 SYDVKM. CDR3 region: CASSLWGEGTDTQYF. In DNA form, the CDR3 reads TGTGCCAGCAGTTTATGGGGAGAGGGCACAGATACGCAGTATTTT.

This clone occurred once. The chain joins TRBV5-5 to TRBJ1-2; a weak D match, TRBD1 (5 bases). Germline V gene lookup returns CDR1 SGHKS and CDR2 YYEKEE (reference sequence). The V end lost 0 bases, the J end lost 0 bases, and 9 bases lay between the germline ends. The CDR3 is made up of 15 amino acids. The CDR3 DNA follows: TGTGCCAGCAGCTTGGAGCTGGGGGCTAACTATGGCTACACCTTC. Its translation: CASSLELGANYGYTF.

V usage is TRBV11-2 and J usage is TRBJ2-1, with 7 bases aligning to TRBD2. Germline CDR1 SGHAT, CDR2 FQNNGV. Germline trimming cut 1 base from V and 0 bases from J; bases unmatched to any gene: 6. CDR3 length equals 17 residues. DNA of the CDR3: TGTGCCAGCAGCTTAGCCCAACTAGCGCACTCCTACAATGAGCAGTTCTTC. This encodes CASSLAQLAHSYNEQFF.

CDR3 loop: CASSHSRGHGQPQHF. The CDR3, as DNA: TGTGCCAGCAGCCACTCACGGGGGCATGGGCAGCCCCAGCATTTT. The genes are TRBV6-5 and TRBJ1-5; TRBD1 might be the D (6 bases). V lost 6 bases to trimming and J lost 7 bases, with 19 bases between them. The germline CDR1 and CDR2 sequences are MNHEY and SVGAGI. This CDR3 comprises 15 residues.

This rearrangement joins TRBV19 to TRBJ2-1, with D hard to call. Trimming cost V 7 bases and J 5 bases, with 12 bases left between them. CDR1 is LNHDA and CDR2 is SQIVND in the germline V gene (reference sequence). CDR3 length equals 13 residues. CDR3 sequence (DNA): TGTGCCAGTATGCGGCGAGAAGACAATGAGCAGTTCTTC. Residues: CASMRREDNEQFF.

This chain joins TRBV19 and TRBJ2-1, with D possibly matching TRBD1 (6 bases). The V gene lost 4 bases and the J gene lost 4 bases, with 17 bases spanning the gap. CDR3 size: 16 residues. CDR1 LNHDA and CDR2 SQIVND come from the germline V gene (reference sequence). The DNA for the CDR3 is TGTGCCAGTAGTACCCCCGGGACACCTTTTTACAATGAGCAGTTCTTC. It specifies CASSTPGTPFYNEQFF.

V is TRBV6-5 and J is TRBJ1-4; D gene uncertain. Germline loops: CDR1 MNHEY, CDR2 SVGAGI. V lost 2 bases to trimming and J lost 8 bases, with 9 bases between them. This CDR3 spans 13 amino acids. The CDR3 DNA reads TGTGCCAGCAGTTACGCGCACAGCGAAAAACTGTTTTTT. This gives the protein CASSYAHSEKLFF.